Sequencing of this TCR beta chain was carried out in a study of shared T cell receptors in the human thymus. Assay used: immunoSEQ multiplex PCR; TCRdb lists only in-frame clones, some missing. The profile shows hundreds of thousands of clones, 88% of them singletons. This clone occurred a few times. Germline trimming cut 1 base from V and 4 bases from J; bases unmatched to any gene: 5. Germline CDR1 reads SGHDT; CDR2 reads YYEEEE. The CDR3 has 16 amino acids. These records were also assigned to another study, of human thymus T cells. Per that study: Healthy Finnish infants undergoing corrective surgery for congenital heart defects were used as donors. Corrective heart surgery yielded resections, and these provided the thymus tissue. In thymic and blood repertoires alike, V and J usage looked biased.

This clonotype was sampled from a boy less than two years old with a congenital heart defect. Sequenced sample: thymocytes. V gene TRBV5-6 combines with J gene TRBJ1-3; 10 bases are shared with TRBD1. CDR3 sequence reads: CASSLRMGQGGNTIYF. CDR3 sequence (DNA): TGTGCCAGCAGCTTGCGGATGGGACAGGGGGGAAACACCATATATTTT.